Described below is a single T cell receptor beta chain sequence and its context. The data originate from a study of control samples from healthy donors and cancer patients. Sequenced by immunoSEQ multiplex PCR; TCRdb stores in-frame clones only, minus some. The sample shows about 160,000 clones, roughly 90% of them seen only once. This TCR came from a man younger than 45 in good health. Material for sequencing was blood.

CDR3 in DNA: TGTGCCAGCAGTTACGGGGGGGACACTGAAGCTTTCTTT. Its protein is CASSYGGDTEAFF. This sequence joins TRBV6-2 or TRBV6-3 and TRBJ1-1, with D perhaps matching TRBD1 (5 bases). The CDR3 length is 13 residues. Looked up from germline, CDR1 is MNHEY and CDR2 is SVGEGT. Deletions cut 2 bases from V and 3 bases from J, with 7 bases between.